Listed below are T cell receptor beta chains from one sample, sequenced in a study of cytomegalovirus exposure and HLA in healthy donors. The assay was immunoSEQ multiplex PCR, and TCRdb's table has in-frame clones only and misses some. The sample holds about 89,000 clones; 9.4% are singletons and the top ten take about 5%. The sample comprised PBMCs. These receptors were collected from a man aged 45-65 years in good health and CMV-seropositive. CDR3s include the opening cysteine and the closing phenylalanine or tryptophan. A D gene is named only where the DNA matches it firmly. A row's size may be missing; if present it is once, few, many or a size class.

abundance: few; d_gene: -; j_gene: TRBJ2-1; v_gene: TRBV7-9; CDR3nt: TGTGCCAGCAGCCCTTCGACTCGTAATGAGCAGTTCTTC; CDR3aa: CASSPSTRNEQFF
abundance: -; d_gene: -; j_gene: TRBJ2-7; v_gene: TRBV28; CDR3nt: TGTGCCAGCAGGGCCGGGGCCTACGAGCAGTACTTC; CDR3aa: CASRAGAYEQYF
abundance: few; d_gene: -; j_gene: TRBJ1-1; v_gene: TRBV30; CDR3nt: TGTGCCTGGAGTCCTTTAGAAGCTTTCTTT; CDR3aa: CAWSPLEAFF
abundance: -; d_gene: TRBD2; j_gene: TRBJ2-3; v_gene: TRBV9; CDR3nt: TGTGCCAGCAGCTTCCTAGCGGGGAGCACAGATACGCAGTATTTT; CDR3aa: CASSFLAGSTDTQYF
abundance: -; d_gene: -; j_gene: TRBJ2-3; v_gene: TRBV2; CDR3nt: TGTGCCAGCAGCGGGGGTTCGGGCGGCGGCACAGATACGCAGTATTTT; CDR3aa: CASSGGSGGGTDTQYF
abundance: few; d_gene: -; j_gene: TRBJ2-1; v_gene: TRBV5-6; CDR3nt: TGTGCCAGCAGCTTGGGAGCGGGCGTTGGTGAGCAGTTCTTC; CDR3aa: CASSLGAGVGEQFF
abundance: -; d_gene: -; j_gene: TRBJ2-5; v_gene: TRBV11-1; CDR3nt: TGTGCCAGCAGCTCCCGGTCGAAGCAAGAGACCCAGTACTTC; CDR3aa: CASSSRSKQETQYF
abundance: -; d_gene: -; j_gene: TRBJ1-3; v_gene: TRBV11-2; CDR3nt: TGTGCCAGCAGCTTAGTAGCGAGAAGCTCTGGAAACACCATATATTTT; CDR3aa: CASSLVARSSGNTIYF
abundance: -; d_gene: TRBD1; j_gene: TRBJ2-5; v_gene: TRBV30; CDR3nt: TGTGCCTGGAGGACAGGGGGCGCAGAGACCCAGTACTTC; CDR3aa: CAWRTGGAETQYF
abundance: few; d_gene: -; j_gene: TRBJ1-5; v_gene: TRBV6-1; CDR3nt: TGTGCCAGCAGTGTAACCGGGATCAATCAGCCCCAGCATTTT; CDR3aa: CASSVTGINQPQHF
abundance: many; d_gene: -; j_gene: TRBJ2-7; v_gene: TRBV6-6; CDR3nt: TGTGCCAGCAGGGAGGTGGGGGCTCTCGACGAGCAGTACTTC; CDR3aa: CASREVGALDEQYF
abundance: few; d_gene: TRBD1; j_gene: TRBJ1-6; v_gene: TRBV30; CDR3nt: TGTGCCTGGAGTGGGACAGGGTCTGGGAGGGGTAGGACGCCACCCCTCCACTTT; CDR3aa: CAWSGTGSGRGRTPPLHF
abundance: -; d_gene: TRBD1; j_gene: TRBJ1-5; v_gene: TRBV28; CDR3nt: TGTGCCAGCAGTTTCTACAGGGGGATTGAGCCCCAGCATTTT; CDR3aa: CASSFYRGIEPQHF
abundance: -; d_gene: -; j_gene: TRBJ2-7; v_gene: TRBV5-8; CDR3nt: TGTGCCAGCAGCTTGTCGTGGCAGGGCCGTTCCTACGAGCAGTACTTC; CDR3aa: CASSLSWQGRSYEQYF
abundance: -; d_gene: -; j_gene: TRBJ1-2; v_gene: TRBV14; CDR3nt: TGTGCCAGCAGCCAAGTAGGGGCCCTTCGTCCTGGCTACACCTTC; CDR3aa: CASSQVGALRPGYTF
abundance: -; d_gene: -; j_gene: TRBJ2-1; v_gene: TRBV5-1; CDR3nt: TGCGCCAGCAGCTGGGGGGTCTACAATGAGCAGTTCTTC; CDR3aa: CASSWGVYNEQFF
abundance: -; d_gene: TRBD2; j_gene: TRBJ2-7; v_gene: TRBV2; CDR3nt: TGTGCCAGCAGGTTCAGACTAGCGGTATACGAGCAGTACTTC; CDR3aa: CASRFRLAVYEQYF
abundance: -; d_gene: -; j_gene: TRBJ2-3; v_gene: TRBV5-4; CDR3nt: TGTGCCAGCAGCTTGGGCGGGCTGGGGACAGATACGCAGTATTTT; CDR3aa: CASSLGGLGTDTQYF
abundance: -; d_gene: TRBD2; j_gene: TRBJ2-6; v_gene: TRBV20-1; CDR3nt: TGCAGCCAGACTAGCGATGACGTCCTGACTTTC; CDR3aa: CSQTSDDVLTF
abundance: -; d_gene: -; j_gene: TRBJ2-2; v_gene: TRBV9; CDR3nt: TGTGCCAGCAGCGTAGCGGCGGCGAACACCGGGGAGCTGTTTTTT; CDR3aa: CASSVAAANTGELFF
abundance: few; d_gene: -; j_gene: TRBJ1-1; v_gene: TRBV10-3; CDR3nt: TGTGCCATCAGTGAACCACCCCTAACAGTGATGAACACTGAAGCTTTCTTT; CDR3aa: CAISEPPLTVMNTEAFF
abundance: few; d_gene: TRBD2; j_gene: TRBJ2-2; v_gene: TRBV5-4; CDR3nt: TGTGCCAGCAGCTTGGGCGGGACTAGCGGGAGCACCGGGGAGCTGTTTTTT; CDR3aa: CASSLGGTSGSTGELFF
abundance: -; d_gene: TRBD2; j_gene: TRBJ2-3; v_gene: TRBV30; CDR3nt: TGTGCCTGGAGTGTAGGACTAGCCAGCACAGATACGCAGTATTTT; CDR3aa: CAWSVGLASTDTQYF
abundance: -; d_gene: -; j_gene: TRBJ1-2; v_gene: TRBV10-3; CDR3nt: TGTGCCATCAGTGGGCCTGAGCGGGGCTACACCTTC; CDR3aa: CAISGPERGYTF
abundance: few; d_gene: TRBD1; j_gene: TRBJ2-5; v_gene: TRBV7-8; CDR3nt: TGTGCCAGCGGCGGACAGGGTGGGGAGACCCAGTACTTC; CDR3aa: CASGGQGGETQYF
abundance: -; d_gene: -; j_gene: TRBJ1-2; v_gene: TRBV29-1; CDR3nt: TGCAGCGTGCTACAGGGTGCGAACACCTTC; CDR3aa: CSVLQGANTF
abundance: -; d_gene: TRBD1; j_gene: TRBJ1-4; v_gene: TRBV11-2; CDR3nt: TGTGCCAGCAGCTTAAGCAGGGGGCTAGTAAAACTGTTTTTT; CDR3aa: CASSLSRGLVKLFF
abundance: -; d_gene: TRBD2; j_gene: TRBJ2-2; v_gene: TRBV30; CDR3nt: TGTGCCTGGAGTGTGGGGGGGACCGGGGAGCTGTTTTTT; CDR3aa: CAWSVGGTGELFF
abundance: many; d_gene: TRBD2; j_gene: TRBJ2-1; v_gene: TRBV19; CDR3nt: TGTGCCAGTAGTCTAGGGGGGAGCGGGGGCTATGAGCAGTTCTTC; CDR3aa: CASSLGGSGGYEQFF
abundance: few; d_gene: TRBD1; j_gene: TRBJ2-7; v_gene: TRBV7-8; CDR3nt: TGTGCCAGCAGCTTCGACAGGGGGCTTACCCACGAGCAGTACTTC; CDR3aa: CASSFDRGLTHEQYF
abundance: -; d_gene: TRBD2; j_gene: TRBJ2-1; v_gene: TRBV7-2; CDR3nt: TGTGCCAGCAGCTTCCGGGGAGTGGGAGGGAATGAGCAGTTCTTC; CDR3aa: CASSFRGVGGNEQFF
abundance: few; d_gene: TRBD1; j_gene: TRBJ1-6; v_gene: TRBV10-1; CDR3nt: TGCGCCAGCAGTGAGCAAGGGGGCCTTTTTAATTCACCCCTCCACTTT; CDR3aa: CASSEQGGLFNSPLHF
abundance: few; d_gene: -; j_gene: TRBJ1-1; v_gene: TRBV28; CDR3nt: TGTGCCAGCCATTCGGGGGAGGAAGCTTTCTTT; CDR3aa: CASHSGEEAFF
abundance: -; d_gene: TRBD2; j_gene: TRBJ2-7; v_gene: TRBV7-3; CDR3nt: TGTGCCAGCAGCTTAACGCTAGCGGGAGACTACGAGCAGTACTTC; CDR3aa: CASSLTLAGDYEQYF
abundance: few; d_gene: TRBD2; j_gene: TRBJ2-5; v_gene: TRBV4-3; CDR3nt: TGCGCCAGCAGCTTACGACTCGCTAGCGGGAGTACTGCCTCGCAAGAGACCCAGTACTTC; CDR3aa: CASSLRLASGSTASQETQYF
abundance: -; d_gene: TRBD1; j_gene: TRBJ1-1; v_gene: TRBV10-1; CDR3nt: TGCGCCAGCAGTGAGTCTACAGGGGTCACTGAAGCTTTCTTT; CDR3aa: CASSESTGVTEAFF